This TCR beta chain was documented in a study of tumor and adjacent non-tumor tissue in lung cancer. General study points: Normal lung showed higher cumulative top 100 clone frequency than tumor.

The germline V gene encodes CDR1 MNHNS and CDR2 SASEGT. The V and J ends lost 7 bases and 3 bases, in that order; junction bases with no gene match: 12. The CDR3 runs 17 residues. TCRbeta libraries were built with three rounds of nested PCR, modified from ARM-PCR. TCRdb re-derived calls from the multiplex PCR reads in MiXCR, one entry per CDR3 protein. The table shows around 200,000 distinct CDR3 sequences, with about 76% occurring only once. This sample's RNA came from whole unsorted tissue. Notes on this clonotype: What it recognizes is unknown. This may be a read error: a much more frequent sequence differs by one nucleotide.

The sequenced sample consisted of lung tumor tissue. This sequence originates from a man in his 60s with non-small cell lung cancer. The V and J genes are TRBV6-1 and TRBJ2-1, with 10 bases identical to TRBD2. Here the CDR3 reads CASTMGVAGGNYNEQFF. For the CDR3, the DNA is TGTGCCAGCACTATGGGAGTAGCGGGAGGAAACTACAATGAGCAGTTCTTC.